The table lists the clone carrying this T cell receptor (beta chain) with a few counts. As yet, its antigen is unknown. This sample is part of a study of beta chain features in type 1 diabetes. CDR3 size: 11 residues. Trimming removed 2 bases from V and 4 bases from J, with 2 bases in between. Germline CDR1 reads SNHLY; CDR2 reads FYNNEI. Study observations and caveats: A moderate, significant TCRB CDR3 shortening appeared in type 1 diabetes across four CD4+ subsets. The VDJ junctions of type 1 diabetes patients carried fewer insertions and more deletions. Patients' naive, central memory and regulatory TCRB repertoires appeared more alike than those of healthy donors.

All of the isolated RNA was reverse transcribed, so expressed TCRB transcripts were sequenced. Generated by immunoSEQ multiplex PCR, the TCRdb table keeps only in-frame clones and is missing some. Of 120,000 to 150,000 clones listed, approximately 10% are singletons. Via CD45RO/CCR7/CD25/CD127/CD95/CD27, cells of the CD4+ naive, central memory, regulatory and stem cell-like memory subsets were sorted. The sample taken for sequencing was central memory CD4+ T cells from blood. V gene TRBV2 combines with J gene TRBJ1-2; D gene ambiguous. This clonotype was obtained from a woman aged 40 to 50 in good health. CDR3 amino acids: CASSERYGYTF. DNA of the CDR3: TGTGCCAGCAGTGAACGCTATGGCTACACCTTC.